The source of this TCR beta chain is a study of cytomegalovirus exposure and HLA in healthy donors. Regarding the study as a whole: Per published reports, the classifier diagnosed cytomegalovirus status with high specificity and sensitivity. Confirmation was obtained in vitro that a few CMV-associated chains are specific for CMV antigens. Productive status was seen about 90% or about 30% of the time for most TCR beta V segments in an earlier analysis.

CMV serostatus was not recorded for this donor. Note on this clone: Its antigen is currently unknown.

Use of 60 Vbeta and 13 Jbeta primers characterized the PCR. Here immunoSEQ multiplex PCR was the method, and the copy in TCRdb shows in-frame clones only, minus some. This table holds over 200,000 clones, roughly 84% found once. Germline V gives CDR1 SGHNT, CDR2 YYREEE (reference sequence). With 4 bases removed from V and 6 bases from J, the gap between germline ends came to 16 bases. This CDR3 has 14 residues. The source is a human donor in good health. J is TRBJ1-2 and V is TRBV5-4; D ambiguous. The sample consisted of PBMCs. CDR3 DNA sequence: TGTGCCAGCAGCCTCAGGTCTTTACTCCATGGCTACACCTTC. Encoded protein: CASSLRSLLHGYTF.